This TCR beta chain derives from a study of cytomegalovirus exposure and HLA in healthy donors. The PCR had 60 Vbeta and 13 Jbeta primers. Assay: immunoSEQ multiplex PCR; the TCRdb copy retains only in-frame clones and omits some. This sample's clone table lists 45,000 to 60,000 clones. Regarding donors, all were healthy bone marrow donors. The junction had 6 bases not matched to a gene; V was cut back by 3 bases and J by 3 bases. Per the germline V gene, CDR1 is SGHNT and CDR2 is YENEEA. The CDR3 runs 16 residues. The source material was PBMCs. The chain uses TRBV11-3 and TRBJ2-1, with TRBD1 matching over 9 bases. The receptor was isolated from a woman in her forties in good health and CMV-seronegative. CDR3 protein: CASSFGGQGVYNEQFF. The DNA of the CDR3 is TGTGCCAGCAGCTTCGGGGGACAGGGAGTCTACAATGAGCAGTTCTTC.